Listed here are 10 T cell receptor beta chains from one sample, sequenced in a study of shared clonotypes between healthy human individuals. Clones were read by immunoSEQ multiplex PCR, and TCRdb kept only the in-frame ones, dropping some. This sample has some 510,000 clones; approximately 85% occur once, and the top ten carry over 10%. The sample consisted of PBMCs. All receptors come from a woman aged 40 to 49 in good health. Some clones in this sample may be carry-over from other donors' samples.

The CDR3 DNA reads as TGTGCCAGCAGGAAAACAGGGTCCCCCTCGAACACCGGGGAGCTGTTTTTT. This gives the protein CASRKTGSPSNTGELFF. V is TRBV7-3 and J is TRBJ2-2; perhaps TRBD1 as D (6 bases). The CDR3 totals 17 residues. The V and J ends lost 6 bases and 0 bases respectively, with 17 bases between them. Germline V gene lookup returns CDR1 SGHTA and CDR2 FQGTGA.

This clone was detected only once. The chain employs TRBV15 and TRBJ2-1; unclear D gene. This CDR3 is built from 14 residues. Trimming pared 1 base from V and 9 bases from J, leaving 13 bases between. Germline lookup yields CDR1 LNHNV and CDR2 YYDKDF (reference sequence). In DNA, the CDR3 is TGTGCCACCAGCAGAGCGGATACAGCCGCTGAGCAGTTCTTC. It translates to CATSRADTAAEQFF.

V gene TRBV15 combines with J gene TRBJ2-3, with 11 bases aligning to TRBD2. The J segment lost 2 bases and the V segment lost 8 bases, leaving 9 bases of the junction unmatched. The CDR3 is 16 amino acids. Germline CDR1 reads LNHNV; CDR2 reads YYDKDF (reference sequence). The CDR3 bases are TGTGCCACCCTTGGGCCTAGCGGGAGGAACACAGATACGCAGTATTTT. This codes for CATLGPSGRNTDTQYF.

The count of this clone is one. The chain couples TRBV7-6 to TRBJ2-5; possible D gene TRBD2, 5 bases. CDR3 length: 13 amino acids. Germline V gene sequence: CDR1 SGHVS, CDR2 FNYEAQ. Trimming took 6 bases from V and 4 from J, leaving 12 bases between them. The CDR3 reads CASSPLVTETQYF. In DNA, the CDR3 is TGTGCCAGCAGTCCACTAGTAACAGAGACCCAGTACTTC.

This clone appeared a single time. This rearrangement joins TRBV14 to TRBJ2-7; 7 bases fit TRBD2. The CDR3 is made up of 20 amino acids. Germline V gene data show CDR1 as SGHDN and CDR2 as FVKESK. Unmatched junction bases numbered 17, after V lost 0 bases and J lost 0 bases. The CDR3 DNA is TGTGCCAGCAGCCAAGATCTATCCCCCCTTAGCGGGCCGAGCTCCTACGAGCAGTACTTC. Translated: CASSQDLSPLSGPSSYEQYF.

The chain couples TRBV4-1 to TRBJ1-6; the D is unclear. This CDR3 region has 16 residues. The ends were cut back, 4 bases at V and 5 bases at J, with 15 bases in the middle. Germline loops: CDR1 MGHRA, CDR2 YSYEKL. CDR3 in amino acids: CASSREPGENNSPLHF. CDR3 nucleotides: TGCGCCAGCAGCCGCGAGCCCGGGGAGAATAATTCACCCCTCCACTTT.

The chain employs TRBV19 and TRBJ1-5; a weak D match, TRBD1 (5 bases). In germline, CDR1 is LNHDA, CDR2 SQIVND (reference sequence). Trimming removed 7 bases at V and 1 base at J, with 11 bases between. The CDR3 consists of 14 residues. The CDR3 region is CASNRGASNQPQHF. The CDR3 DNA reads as TGTGCCAGTAATAGGGGTGCGAGCAATCAGCCCCAGCATTTT.

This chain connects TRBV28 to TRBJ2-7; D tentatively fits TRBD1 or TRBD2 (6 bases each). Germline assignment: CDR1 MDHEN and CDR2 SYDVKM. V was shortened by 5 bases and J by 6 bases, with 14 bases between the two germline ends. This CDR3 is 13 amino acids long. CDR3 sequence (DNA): TGTGCCAGCAGTCCCCCCAGGGGAGGCGAGCAGTACTTC. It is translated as CASSPPRGGEQYF.

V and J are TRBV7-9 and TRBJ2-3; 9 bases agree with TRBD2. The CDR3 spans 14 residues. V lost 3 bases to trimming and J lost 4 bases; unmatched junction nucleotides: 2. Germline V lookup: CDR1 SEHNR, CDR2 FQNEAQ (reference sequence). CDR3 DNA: TGTGCCAGCAGCTTTAGCGGGAGTGCAGATACGCAGTATTTT. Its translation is CASSFSGSADTQYF.

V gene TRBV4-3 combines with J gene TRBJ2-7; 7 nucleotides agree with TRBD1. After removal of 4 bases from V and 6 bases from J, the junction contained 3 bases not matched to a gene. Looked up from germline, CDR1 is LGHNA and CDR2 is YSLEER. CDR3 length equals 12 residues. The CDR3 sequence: CASSPDRVEQYF. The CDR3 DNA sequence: TGCGCCAGCAGCCCCGACAGGGTCGAGCAGTACTTC.